These T cell receptor beta chains were read from a single sample in a study of cytomegalovirus exposure and HLA in healthy donors. Produced via immunoSEQ multiplex PCR; TCRdb's table is partial and in-frame only. Among fewer than 200,000 clones, about 81% were seen once, and the ten largest hold approximately 1%. Sequenced material: PBMCs. These receptors came from a girl aged 2 to 9 in good health and CMV-seropositive. The CDR3 runs from the conserved cysteine through the conserved F or W. D genes are given only for firm matches. The listing skips clone size in some rows; elsewhere it reads once, few, many or a size class.

v_gene	abundance	d_gene	j_gene	CDR3aa	CDR3nt
TRBV6-5	.	TRBD1	TRBJ1-5	CASDRDREGQPQHF	TGTGCCAGCGACCGGGACAGGGAAGGGCAGCCCCAGCATTTT
TRBV18	.	.	TRBJ1-3	CASSPTAKGDTIYF	TGTGCCAGCTCACCAACGGCCAAGGGAGACACCATATATTTT
TRBV5-1	once	TRBD1	TRBJ2-7	CASSLVGTGGSEQYF	TGCGCCAGCAGCTTGGTAGGGACAGGGGGCTCCGAGCAGTACTTC
TRBV10-3	.	.	TRBJ1-1	CAISESSPRTGLSTEAFF	TGTGCCATCAGTGAGTCTTCCCCCCGCACAGGGCTGAGCACTGAAGCTTTCTTT
TRBV9	.	.	TRBJ2-3	CASSAQDTQYF	TGTGCCAGCAGCGCCCAAGATACGCAGTATTTT
TRBV18	.	TRBD1	TRBJ1-2	CASSPGQNNYGYTF	TGTGCCAGCTCACCGGGACAGAATAACTATGGCTACACCTTC
TRBV5-5	.	.	TRBJ2-7	CASSPPRLAGSYEQYF	TGTGCCAGCAGCCCCCCAAGGCTAGCCGGCTCCTACGAGCAGTACTTC
TRBV30	.	.	TRBJ2-4	CAWSDVTSSLAKNIQYF	TGTGCCTGGAGCGACGTTACTAGCAGCCTAGCCAAAAACATTCAGTACTTC
TRBV7-3	.	.	TRBJ2-7	CASSFGGTYEQYF	TGTGCCAGCAGCTTTGGGGGGACCTACGAGCAGTACTTC
TRBV11-1	once	.	TRBJ2-1	CASRLGFRDEQFF	TGTGCCAGCAGGTTGGGCTTTCGCGATGAGCAGTTCTTC
TRBV27	.	TRBD2	TRBJ2-7	CASSKLAATYEQYF	TGTGCCAGCAGTAAACTAGCGGCCACCTACGAGCAGTACTTC
TRBV5-1	few	.	TRBJ1-2	CASRYGSRGYTF	TGCGCCAGCAGGTACGGTTCGAGGGGCTACACCTTC
TRBV5-4	.	TRBD1	TRBJ2-2	CASSLAGGPSTGELFF	TGTGCCAGCAGCTTGGCAGGGGGCCCGAGCACCGGGGAGCTGTTTTTT
TRBV7-8	few	TRBD1	TRBJ2-1	CASGSGTGPGEQFF	TGTGCCAGCGGGTCCGGGACAGGACCGGGTGAGCAGTTCTTC
TRBV6-1	once	TRBD2	TRBJ2-1	CASSGFGTRYNEQFF	TGTGCCAGCAGTGGATTCGGGACTAGATACAATGAGCAGTTCTTC
TRBV27	once	.	TRBJ2-5	CASPPGYF	TGTGCCAGCCCCCCGGGGTACTTC
TRBV30	.	.	TRBJ2-3	CAWSVIADTQYF	TGTGCCTGGAGTGTCATAGCAGATACGCAGTATTTT
TRBV4-1	once	.	TRBJ1-2	CASSQGGNRYGYTF	TGCGCCAGCAGCCAGGGAGGGAATAGGTATGGCTACACCTTC
TRBV29-1	.	.	TRBJ1-1	CSVKGAQSNTEAFF	TGCAGCGTCAAAGGGGCTCAATCGAACACTGAAGCTTTCTTT
TRBV5-4	.	.	TRBJ1-1	CASRIDRKLTNTEAFF	TGTGCCAGCAGAATTGACAGGAAGCTCACGAACACTGAAGCTTTCTTT
TRBV7-8	.	.	TRBJ1-6	CASSLGGRDSPLHF	TGTGCCAGCAGCTTAGGGGGCCGGGATTCACCCCTCCACTTT
TRBV4-2	.	.	TRBJ1-2	CASSRTSGDYGYTF	TGTGCCAGCAGCCGCACATCGGGGGACTATGGCTACACCTTC
TRBV7-9	.	TRBD1	TRBJ1-5	CASSPGQMSNQPQHF	TGTGCCAGCAGCCCGGGACAGATGAGCAATCAGCCCCAGCATTTT
TRBV11-2	.	TRBD1	TRBJ1-5	CASSLDQGAQHF	TGTGCCAGCAGCTTAGATCAGGGGGCCCAGCATTTT
TRBV19	.	TRBD2	TRBJ2-1	CASSIGGGIYNEQFF	TGTGCCAGTAGTATAGGGGGGGGTATCTACAATGAGCAGTTCTTC
TRBV7-9	.	TRBD2	TRBJ2-5	CASSLTLGTSGRRQYF	TGTGCCAGCAGCTTGACCCTCGGGACTAGCGGGAGGCGGCAGTACTTC
TRBV4-1	.	TRBD2	TRBJ2-2	CASSQDKLAGDAGELFF	TGCGCCAGCAGCCAAGATAAACTAGCGGGAGACGCCGGGGAGCTGTTTTTT
TRBV6-1	.	.	TRBJ2-7	CASSAYEQYF	TGTGCCAGCAGTGCGTACGAGCAGTACTTC
TRBV5-1	.	.	TRBJ2-7	CASSLDSRAYEQYF	TGCGCCAGCAGCTTGGATAGCAGAGCCTACGAGCAGTACTTC
TRBV5-1	few	.	TRBJ2-3	CASSGSTTSGTDTQYF	TGCGCCAGCAGCGGGTCCACTACGTCGGGCACAGATACGCAGTATTTT
TRBV4-1	.	.	TRBJ2-1	CASSQTPAVRYNEQFF	TGCGCCAGCAGCCAGACCCCTGCGGTTCGCTACAATGAGCAGTTCTTC
TRBV5-1	.	TRBD2	TRBJ2-5	CASSFKERELVGQETQYF	TGCGCCAGCAGCTTTAAGGAGCGGGAGCTTGTTGGACAAGAGACCCAGTACTTC
TRBV5-1	once	TRBD2	TRBJ2-3	CASSAGLAVSTDTQYF	TGCGCCAGCAGCGCTGGACTAGCCGTTAGCACAGATACGCAGTATTTT
TRBV5-1	.	TRBD1	TRBJ1-2	CASSVTGLDYGYTF	TGCGCCAGCAGCGTGACAGGGTTGGACTATGGCTACACCTTC
TRBV27	.	.	TRBJ2-1	CASSLEGASRNEQFF	TGTGCCAGCAGTTTAGAAGGGGCTAGTCGCAATGAGCAGTTCTTC
TRBV6-1	.	TRBD1	TRBJ2-5	CASRRQGETQYF	TGTGCCAGCAGGAGACAGGGAGAGACCCAGTACTTC
TRBV2	.	TRBD2	TRBJ2-5	CASSSLGLAGGPQETQYF	TGTGCCAGCAGTTCTTTGGGACTAGCGGGAGGCCCCCAAGAGACCCAGTACTTC